These 32 T cell receptor beta chains were all obtained from the same sample, sequenced in a study of shared clonotypes between healthy human individuals. Measured with immunoSEQ multiplex PCR; TCRdb has only the in-frame clones, and not every one. The table lists about 2.4 million clones, approximately 93% of them singletons. The sequencing sample was made of naive CD4+ T cells from PBMCs. Subset noted: CD45RA+ positively selected. The receptors here all came from a man between 18 and 35 years old in good health. Some clones in this sample may be carry-over from other donors' samples.

Points on this clone: The same CDR3 can be traced to other DNA sequences in this sample. The rearrangement joins TRBV29-1 to TRBJ1-4, with a possible D match to TRBD1 (5 bases). Per the germline V gene, CDR1 is SQVTM and CDR2 is ANQGSEA. CDR3 length: 15 residues. Trimming cost V 7 bases and J 4 bases, with 19 bases left between them. The CDR3 sequence: CSGRITGQRNEKLFF. CDR3 sequence (DNA): TGCAGCGGACGGATAACGGGGCAGCGTAATGAAAAACTGTTTTTT.

The rearrangement joins TRBV6-5 to TRBJ2-7; D possibly corresponds to TRBD2 (5 bases). The germline V gene encodes CDR1 MNHEY and CDR2 SVGAGI. V was clipped by 11 bases and J by 12 bases, with 23 bases between them. CDR3 length equals 12 residues. The CDR3 reads CAVGGSPGFWYF. The DNA for the CDR3 is TGTGCCGTCGGCGGGTCACCGGGTTTTTGGTACTTC.

J is TRBJ2-2 and V is TRBV28; 11 nucleotides agree with TRBD2. The CDR3 loop spans 16 amino acids. The germline V gene has CDR1 MDHEN and CDR2 SYDVKM. Losses at the gene ends were 2 bases for V and 7 bases for J; bases not matched to a gene: 6. This CDR3 reads CASSLLTSGNHGELFF. CDR3 in DNA: TGTGCCAGCAGTTTACTGACTAGCGGGAATCACGGGGAGCTGTTTTTT.

This chain uses TRBV7-9 with TRBJ1-5; 8 bases are a match to TRBD1. The V and J ends lost 1 base and 0 bases, in that order; junction bases with no gene match: 5. Germline values: CDR1 SEHNR, CDR2 FQNEAQ (reference sequence). The CDR3 length is 17 residues. CDR3 in amino acids: CASSLVGTGLSNQPQHF. In DNA form, the CDR3 reads TGTGCCAGCAGCTTAGTCGGGACAGGACTTAGCAATCAGCCCCAGCATTTT.

Details on this clone: This CDR3 is also generated by other DNA sequences in the sample. The chain has TRBV7-3 and TRBJ2-3, with no clear D. The CDR3 totals 13 residues. The V gene lost 5 bases and the J gene lost 1 base, with 7 bases spanning the gap. Germline V gene sequence: CDR1 SGHTA, CDR2 FQGTGA. CDR3: CASSPPGTDTQYF. The CDR3 DNA is TGTGCCAGCAGCCCACCCGGCACAGATACGCAGTATTTT.

Comment on this clone: The sample contains more than one DNA sequence encoding this CDR3. The chain couples TRBV18 to TRBJ2-5; no reliable D call. V shed 3 bases and J shed 5 bases, with 7 bases lying between them. This CDR3 is built from 12 residues. Per the germline V gene, CDR1 is KGHSH and CDR2 is LQKENI. CDR3 sequence reads: CASSPSRETQYF. The CDR3 bases are TGTGCCAGCTCACCCTCCCGGGAGACCCAGTACTTC.

V usage is TRBV25-1 and J usage is TRBJ2-3; tentative D call: TRBD2 (5 bases). The germline gives CDR1 MGHDK, CDR2 SYGVNS. This CDR3 region has 12 residues. CDR3 residues: CATRRAPGTQYF. The CDR3 DNA reads TGTGCAACTAGGCGGGCCCCGGGTACGCAGTATTTT. The full variable domain, completed using reference TRBV25-1 and TRBJ2-3, is EADIYQTPRYLVIGTGKKITLECSQTMGHDKMYWYQQDPGMELHLIHYSYGVNSTEKGDLSSESTVSRIRTEHFPLTLESARPSHTSQYLCATRRAPGTQYFGPGTRLTVL.

The chain employs TRBV5-8 and TRBJ1-5, with TRBD1 matching 7 bases. Per germline, CDR1 SGHTS and CDR2 YDEGEE. V dropped 4 bases and J dropped 2; count of bases not matched to a gene: 9. This CDR3 is built from 16 residues. CDR3 amino acids: CASSLMVGTGNQPQHF. CDR3 coding DNA: TGTGCCAGCAGCCTGATGGTGGGGACAGGCAATCAGCCCCAGCATTTT.

The V and J genes are TRBV2 and TRBJ1-4, with TRBD1 matching over 10 bases. The CDR3 covers 16 residues. CDR1 SNHLY and CDR2 FYNNEI come from the germline V gene. V lost 5 bases and J lost 7; bases outside the gene matches: 10. For the CDR3, the DNA is TGTGCCAGCAGTTTGGGTGGGACAGGGGAAGGTGAAAAACTGTTTTTT. It encodes CASSLGGTGEGEKLFF.

The J gene is TRBJ2-7, the V gene TRBV11-1, with D hard to call. V was trimmed by 1 base and J by 4 bases, leaving 11 bases between them. The CDR3 is 14 amino acids. Germline CDR1 and CDR2: SGHAT and FQDESV (reference sequence). The chain's CDR3 is CASSLELFPYEQYF. In nucleotides, the CDR3 is TGTGCCAGCAGCTTAGAACTCTTTCCTTACGAGCAGTACTTC.

V is TRBV2 and J is TRBJ1-2, with unresolved D. The CDR3 spans 14 residues. The V end was cut by 7 bases, the J end by 2 bases, with 14 bases between. In germline, CDR1 is SNHLY, CDR2 FYNNEI. CDR3 loop: CASTTGLINYGYTF. CDR3 DNA: TGTGCCAGCACCACCGGACTGATCAACTATGGCTACACCTTC.

This clone has only a few counts. The CDR3 nucleotides are TGTGCCAGAAGCTTGGTGCCGGGTGGTACTGAAGCTTTCTTT. Translated, it gives CARSLVPGGTEAFF. This chain uses TRBV5-3 with TRBJ1-1; D call uncertain. TRBV5-3 counts as an open reading frame of uncertain function. V was clipped by 0 bases and J by 5 bases, with 11 bases between them. The CDR3 is 14 amino acids.

The CDR3 spells CASGLVVAGGRGAGVSYNEQFF. The CDR3 coding sequence is TGTGCTAGTGGTTTGGTAGTAGCGGGAGGCCGAGGAGCAGGTGTCTCCTACAATGAGCAGTTCTTC. This sequence joins TRBV12-5 and TRBJ2-1; 10 bases align to TRBD2. This CDR3 spans 22 amino acids. The ends lost 0 bases at V and 0 bases at J; junction bases unmatched: 17. The germline V gene has CDR1 LGHNT and CDR2 FRNRAP.

The chain carries TRBV11-2 and TRBJ2-1; D is possibly TRBD2 (6 bases). Germline V CDR1 and CDR2: SGHAT, FQNNGV. CDR3 length equals 15 residues. V lost 2 bases, J lost 3 bases, and 11 bases lay in between. The CDR3 reads CASSLSTGDYNEQFF. As DNA, the CDR3 is TGTGCCAGCAGCTTAAGCACGGGAGACTACAATGAGCAGTTCTTC. The entire variable domain, with the rest obtained from reference TRBV11-2 and TRBJ2-1, is as follows: EAGVAQSPRYKIIEKRQSVAFWCNPISGHATLYWYQQILGQGPKLLIQFQNNGVVDDSQLPKDRFSAERLKGVDSTLKIQPAKLEDSAVYLCASSLSTGDYNEQFFGPGTRLTVL.

This clone was found once. The rearrangement joins TRBV9 to TRBJ1-1; unclear D gene. This CDR3 has 13 residues. V lost 0 bases and J 8 bases, leaving 11 bases between the germline ends. Germline V gene data show CDR1 as SGDLS and CDR2 as YYNGEE. The CDR3 protein is CASSVVVGGEAFF. The CDR3 DNA is TGTGCCAGCAGCGTAGTGGTGGGAGGAGAAGCTTTCTTT.

The chain links TRBV7-9 to TRBJ1-1; D may be TRBD1 (5 bases). This CDR3 is 14 amino acids long. V shed 3 bases and J shed 2 bases, with 10 bases lying between them. From germline, CDR1 is SEHNR and CDR2 FQNEAQ (reference sequence). CDR3 protein: CASSFRQINTEAFF. The CDR3 coding sequence is TGTGCCAGCAGCTTTAGACAGATAAACACTGAAGCTTTCTTT.

CDR3: CASRLGILAKNIQYF. CDR3 coding DNA: TGCGCCAGCAGGCTAGGGATCCTAGCCAAAAACATTCAGTACTTC. V is TRBV4-1 and J is TRBJ2-4; D gene unclear. The CDR3 is made up of 15 amino acids. Germline loops: CDR1 MGHRA, CDR2 YSYEKL. V lost 6 bases, J lost 0 bases, and 12 bases lay in between.

This clone appeared a single time. This chain joins TRBV19 and TRBJ1-5, with TRBD1 matching 7 bases. Germline CDR1 reads LNHDA; CDR2 reads SQIVND (reference sequence). J gave up 9 bases and V 3 bases, and 17 bases lay outside the gene matches. The CDR3 extends over 17 amino acids. CDR3 residues: CASSIGGIQGLQRPQHF. In nucleotides, the CDR3 is TGTGCCAGTAGTATTGGGGGGATACAGGGGTTGCAGAGGCCCCAGCATTTT. The complete variable domain, with remaining parts taken from reference TRBV19 and TRBJ1-5, reads DGGITQSPKYLFRKEGQNVTLSCEQNLNHDAMYWYRQDPGQGLRLIYYSQIVNDFQKGDIAEGYSVSREKKESFPLTVTSAQKNPTAFYLCASSIGGIQGLQRPQHFGDGTRLSIL.

The J gene is TRBJ2-1, the V gene TRBV30; TRBD2 agrees at 7 bases. This CDR3 contains 14 residues. With 4 bases clipped from V and 0 bases from J, the junction kept 3 bases outside the gene matches. Per the germline V gene, CDR1 is GTSNPN and CDR2 is SVGIG (reference sequence). The CDR3 DNA is TGTGCCTGGAATAGCGGGCTCTCCTACAATGAGCAGTTCTTC. Its translation is CAWNSGLSYNEQFF.

This sequence joins TRBV5-1 and TRBJ1-1; D gene uncertain. Per the germline V gene, CDR1 is SGHRS and CDR2 is YFSETQ. V shed 3 bases and J shed 2 bases, with 8 bases lying between them. This CDR3 is 13 amino acids long. For the CDR3, the DNA is TGCGCCAGCAGCTCAGTAACAAACACTGAAGCTTTCTTT. It yields the protein CASSSVTNTEAFF.

The chain has TRBV10-3 and TRBJ1-4; the match to TRBD1 covers 8 bases. The CDR3 runs 13 residues. Unmatched junction bases numbered 3, after V lost 8 bases and J lost 4 bases. CDR1 ENHRY and CDR2 SYGVKD come from the germline V gene. The CDR3 DNA reads as TGTGCCATCCGGACAGGGATTAATGAAAAACTGTTTTTT. As protein: CAIRTGINEKLFF.

The chain has TRBV19 and TRBJ2-7; possible D gene TRBD1, 5 bases. With 3 bases removed from V and 3 bases from J, the gap between germline ends came to 15 bases. Germline CDR1 reads LNHDA; CDR2 reads SQIVND (reference sequence). The CDR3 consists of 15 residues. The CDR3 coding sequence is TGTGCCAGTAGTATGAGTGTAGGGGCAAACTACGAGCAGTACTTC. As protein: CASSMSVGANYEQYF.

The J gene is TRBJ2-1, the V gene TRBV5-4, with D possibly matching TRBD1 (5 bases). Germline lookup yields CDR1 SGHNT and CDR2 YYREEE (reference sequence). This CDR3 comprises 18 residues. V gave up 4 bases and J gave up 1 base, with 21 bases separating them. The CDR3 nucleotides are TGTGCCAGCAGCCCCGGCGGAACAGGCGCTCGTTCCTACAATGAGCAGTTCTTC. It yields the protein CASSPGGTGARSYNEQFF.

The rearrangement uses TRBV7-2 and TRBJ1-1, with 7 bases identical to TRBD1. The CDR3 covers 14 residues. The J segment lost 6 bases and the V segment lost 3 bases, leaving 7 bases of the junction unmatched. CDR1 and CDR2 (germline): SGHTA, FQGNSA. CDR3 DNA: TGTGCCAGCAGCTTGATCCAGGGGGGCGCTGAAGCTTTCTTT. It encodes CASSLIQGGAEAFF.

The chain combines TRBV13 with TRBJ2-5; 12 bases match TRBD2. This CDR3 is 15 amino acids long. The germline V gene encodes CDR1 PRHDT and CDR2 FYEKMQ (reference sequence). J gave up 5 bases and V 5 bases, and 6 bases lay outside the gene matches. The CDR3 sequence: CASSIGLAGYETQYF. CDR3 DNA: TGTGCCAGCAGCATTGGACTAGCGGGATATGAGACCCAGTACTTC.

This chain uses TRBV19 with TRBJ1-1, with 7 bases aligning to TRBD1. This CDR3 is built from 15 residues. V lost 6 bases, J lost 3 bases, and 10 bases stayed unmatched. Germline V CDR1 and CDR2: LNHDA, SQIVND (reference sequence). CDR3 sequence reads: CASSSGTARHTEAFF. CDR3 bases: TGTGCCAGTAGCTCCGGGACAGCCAGACACACTGAAGCTTTCTTT. Using reference TRBV19 and TRBJ1-1 for the parts outside the CDR3, the full variable domain is DGGITQSPKYLFRKEGQNVTLSCEQNLNHDAMYWYRQDPGQGLRLIYYSQIVNDFQKGDIAEGYSVSREKKESFPLTVTSAQKNPTAFYLCASSSGTARHTEAFFGQGTRLTVV.

Turning to this clone: This sample includes further DNA sequences coding for the same CDR3. The chain links TRBV7-3 to TRBJ2-7; the D is unclear. This CDR3 has 13 amino acids. CDR1 is SGHTA and CDR2 is FQGTGA in the germline V gene. V was cut by 3 bases and J by 0 bases, with 6 bases left in between. CDR3 in DNA: TGTGCCAGCAGCTTGGGCCGCTCCTACGAGCAGTACTTC. Its translation: CASSLGRSYEQYF.

The V call is TRBV5-4, the J call TRBJ2-7; a weak D match, TRBD1 (6 bases). The CDR3 consists of 14 residues. The V gene's germline CDR1 is SGHNT and CDR2 YYREEE (reference sequence). The V end was cut by 9 bases, the J end by 5 bases, with 21 bases between. For the CDR3, the DNA is TGTGCCACCCTGCCCACCACAGGGAGCCACGAGCAGTACTTC. Protein sequence: CATLPTTGSHEQYF.

The chain links TRBV18 to TRBJ2-1; 7 positions match TRBD2. This CDR3 spans 17 amino acids. The germline V gene encodes CDR1 KGHSH and CDR2 LQKENI. Germline trimming cut 2 bases from V and 2 bases from J; bases unmatched to any gene: 9. CDR3 loop: CASSPIALAATYNEQFF. The CDR3 coding sequence is TGTGCCAGCTCACCAATCGCTCTAGCGGCCACCTACAATGAGCAGTTCTTC. The full variable domain, in which reference TRBV18 and TRBJ2-1 provide the parts outside the CDR3, is NAGVMQNPRHLVRRRGQEARLRCSPMKGHSHVYWYRQLPEEGLKFMVYLQKENIIDESGMPKERFSAEFPKEGPSILRIQQVVRGDSAAYFCASSPIALAATYNEQFFGPGTRLTVL.

CDR3 loop: CASSVSRERATEAFF. The DNA of the CDR3 is TGTGCCAGCAGTGTCTCCAGGGAACGGGCCACTGAAGCTTTCTTT. The chain employs TRBV25-1 and TRBJ1-1; possibly TRBD1 for D (5 bases). V lost 4 bases, J lost 4 bases, and 16 bases lay in between. Germline loops: CDR1 MGHDK, CDR2 SYGVNS. The CDR3 has 15 amino acids. Full variable domain (remainder filled in from reference TRBV25-1 and TRBJ1-1): EADIYQTPRYLVIGTGKKITLECSQTMGHDKMYWYQQDPGMELHLIHYSYGVNSTEKGDLSSESTVSRIRTEHFPLTLESARPSHTSQYLCASSVSRERATEAFFGQGTRLTVV.

The chain carries TRBV2 and TRBJ2-7; 10 bases map to TRBD1. Trimming took 2 bases from V and 1 from J; bases not matched to a gene: 14. Germline V gene lookup returns CDR1 SNHLY and CDR2 FYNNEI. This CDR3 is 19 amino acids long. The CDR3 bases are TGTGCCAGCAGTGAATCCCACAATGACAGGGGGCGTCTGTCCTACGAGCAGTACTTC. Amino acid sequence: CASSESHNDRGRLSYEQYF.

About this clone itself: Within the sample, other DNA sequences also encode this same CDR3. This chain joins TRBV5-1 and TRBJ1-3; D is ambiguous. The CDR3 extends over 12 amino acids. V lost 2 bases and J 4 bases, leaving 4 bases between the germline ends. Germline loops: CDR1 SGHRS, CDR2 YFSETQ. The CDR3 is CASSLDGNTIYF. CDR3 DNA: TGCGCCAGCAGCTTAGACGGAAACACCATATATTTT. The complete variable domain, with remaining parts taken from reference TRBV5-1 and TRBJ1-3, reads KAGVTQTPRYLIKTRGQQVTLSCSPISGHRSVSWYQQTPGQGLQFLFEYFSETQRNKGNFPGRFSGRQFSNSRSEMNVSTLELGDSALYLCASSLDGNTIYFGEGSWLTVV.